The source of this TCR beta chain is a study of T-cell memory formation after mild COVID-19. CDR3 length: 14 amino acids. In germline, CDR1 is LGHNA, CDR2 YSLEER. Trimming left V 8 bases short and J 7 bases short, with 17 bases between. 5'RACE with constant-segment primers built TCRalpha and TCRbeta cDNA libraries with UMIs. Via MiXCR, TCRdb re-called the 5' RACE reads, giving one row per CDR3 protein. Of some 300,000 distinct CDR3 sequences listed, 19% are singletons. The receptor's source is a man between 18 and 35 years old who had mild COVID-19 (a few samples of this study predate the infection). Cell type and time point are not known. The chain recombines TRBV4-3 with TRBJ1-4, with D uncertain. Sequenced: PBMCs or a T cell subset sorted from them (not recorded which). CDR3: CASGRESDFEKLFF. CDR3 sequence (DNA): TGCGCCAGCGGCCGGGAGTCTGACTTTGAAAAACTGTTTTTT.